What follows are 32 T cell receptor beta chains derived from one specimen sequenced in a study of cytomegalovirus exposure and HLA in healthy donors. 13 Jbeta primers and 60 Vbeta primers were used for the PCR. The protocol was immunoSEQ multiplex PCR, while the TCRdb copy is restricted to in-frame clones and leaves out a portion. Of about 180,000 clones in the sample, almost 80% were seen once. Sequencing used PBMCs. These receptors came from a man in his forties or fifties in good health and CMV-seropositive.

The chain has TRBV10-3 and TRBJ1-6; D is unresolved. The ends were cut back, 0 bases at V and 7 bases at J, with 7 bases in the middle. Germline lookup yields CDR1 ENHRY and CDR2 SYGVKD. The CDR3 runs to 14 residues. In DNA form, the CDR3 reads TGTGCCATCAGTGAGTCTAACGGGAATTCACCCCTCCACTTT. Residues: CAISESNGNSPLHF.

With respect to this clone: Compared with germline, one end of the junction differs, possibly owing to a read error. Here the CDR3 DNA reads TGTGCCAGCAGTGAGGACAGGGATAACTCACCCCTCCACTTT. It is translated as CASSEDRDNSPLHF. V usage is TRBV2 and J usage is TRBJ1-6, with 8 bases matching TRBD1. The CDR3 extends over 14 amino acids. The germline CDR1 and CDR2 sequences are SNHLY and FYNNEI.

The chain has TRBV19 and TRBJ2-2; TRBD1 might be the D (7 bases). V was trimmed by 6 bases and J by 1 base, leaving 18 bases between them. The CDR3 runs to 17 residues. The germline CDR1 and CDR2 sequences are LNHDA and SQIVND (reference sequence). The CDR3 nucleotides are TGTGCCAGTAGGTCAATATCAGGGGGGAGGAACACCGGGGAGCTGTTTTTT. Protein sequence: CASRSISGGRNTGELFF. Drawing the rest from reference TRBV19 and TRBJ2-2, the complete variable domain is DGGITQSPKYLFRKEGQNVTLSCEQNLNHDAMYWYRQDPGQGLRLIYYSQIVNDFQKGDIAEGYSVSREKKESFPLTVTSAQKNPTAFYLCASRSISGGRNTGELFFGEGSRLTVL.

The chain carries TRBV2 and TRBJ1-1; 9 bases are shared with TRBD1. The V segment lost 1 base and the J segment 0 bases; nucleotides outside the gene matches: 3. Germline V gene data show CDR1 as SNHLY and CDR2 as FYNNEI. The CDR3 has 16 residues. The CDR3 loop is CASSEEGQGLNTEAFF. The CDR3, as DNA: TGTGCCAGCAGTGAAGAGGGACAGGGCTTGAACACTGAAGCTTTCTTT. Full variable domain (missing parts from reference TRBV2 and TRBJ1-1): EPEVTQTPSHQVTQMGQEVILRCVPISNHLYFYWYRQILGQKVEFLVSFYNNEISEKSEIFDDQFSVERPDGSNFTLKIRSTKLEDSAMYFCASSEEGQGLNTEAFFGQGTRLTVV.

The chain uses TRBV5-1 and TRBJ2-7; 13 bases line up with TRBD2. The CDR3 contains 16 residues. Germline lookup yields CDR1 SGHRS and CDR2 YFSETQ. After removal of 1 base from V and 5 bases from J, the junction contained 6 bases not matched to a gene. The CDR3 loop reads CASSLTLAGGPNEQYF. CDR3 in DNA: TGCGCCAGCAGCTTGACACTAGCGGGAGGGCCCAACGAGCAGTACTTC.

The chain couples TRBV2 to TRBJ2-7; no clear D gene. This CDR3 has 11 amino acids. The germline V gene has CDR1 SNHLY and CDR2 FYNNEI. Trimming stripped 4 bases from V and 7 bases from J, with 8 bases between. The CDR3 region has the DNA TGTGCCAGCAGTGGAGAGGTTGAGCAGTACTTC. Amino acid sequence: CASSGEVEQYF.

Only a few counts were recorded for this clone. The chain combines TRBV5-1 with TRBJ2-7, with 7 bases that match TRBD1. The V and J ends lost 0 bases and 5 bases, in that order; junction bases with no gene match: 5. CDR1 is SGHRS and CDR2 is YFSETQ in the germline V gene. The CDR3 totals 14 residues. The CDR3 sequence is CASSLGTGVDEQYF. The CDR3 DNA reads as TGCGCCAGCAGCTTGGGAACAGGGGTTGACGAGCAGTACTTC.

The chain joins TRBV5-1 to TRBJ1-1; D perhaps matches TRBD1 (6 bases). V lost 5 bases to trimming and J lost 5 bases, with 25 bases between them. From germline, CDR1 is SGHRS and CDR2 YFSETQ. This CDR3 has 17 residues. The CDR3 loop reads CASRSMWGGTTGTEAFF. In nucleotides, the CDR3 is TGCGCCAGCAGATCGATGTGGGGGGGCACCACGGGGACTGAAGCTTTCTTT. The entire variable domain, with the rest obtained from reference TRBV5-1 and TRBJ1-1, is as follows: KAGVTQTPRYLIKTRGQQVTLSCSPISGHRSVSWYQQTPGQGLQFLFEYFSETQRNKGNFPGRFSGRQFSNSRSEMNVSTLELGDSALYLCASRSMWGGTTGTEAFFGQGTRLTVV.

The chain couples TRBV6-5 to TRBJ2-1, with 8 bases lining up with TRBD1. This CDR3 spans 15 amino acids. V lost 0 bases, J lost 10 bases, and 8 bases stayed unmatched. Germline CDR1 reads MNHEY; CDR2 reads SVGAGI. The CDR3 DNA follows: TGTGCCAGCAGTTACTCGTATGACAGGGGACAGGAGCAGTTCTTC. Translating it yields CASSYSYDRGQEQFF.

The chain has TRBV6-1 and TRBJ2-1; TRBD1 agrees at 10 bases. The CDR3 extends over 15 amino acids. V lost 6 bases, J lost 7 bases, and 9 bases stayed unmatched. Germline V gives CDR1 MNHNS, CDR2 SASEGT. The CDR3 reads CASRGLGQGKNEQFF. Here the CDR3 DNA reads TGTGCCAGCAGGGGGTTGGGACAGGGGAAGAATGAGCAGTTCTTC.

J is TRBJ2-1 and V is TRBV5-1; 7 nucleotides line up with TRBD2. The CDR3 covers 17 residues. The V segment lost 2 bases and the J segment 7 bases; nucleotides outside the gene matches: 15. Germline CDR1 SGHRS, CDR2 YFSETQ. The CDR3 sequence: CASSLFLAALDRNEQFF. The CDR3 DNA follows: TGCGCCAGCAGCTTATTCCTAGCGGCCTTAGATAGAAATGAGCAGTTCTTC.

The rearrangement joins TRBV19 to TRBJ2-5, with TRBD1 matching 11 bases. Germline CDR1 LNHDA, CDR2 SQIVND (reference sequence). With 4 bases clipped from V and 7 bases from J, the junction kept 5 bases outside the gene matches. The CDR3 loop spans 14 amino acids. The chain's CDR3 is CASSRGQGVRTQYF. DNA for the CDR3: TGTGCCAGTAGTAGGGGACAGGGGGTTCGGACCCAGTACTTC.

J is TRBJ2-7 and V is TRBV12-5; no firm D call. The CDR3 runs 12 residues. Trimming took 6 bases from V and 5 from J, leaving 11 bases between them. Germline loops: CDR1 LGHNT, CDR2 FRNRAP. The CDR3 coding sequence is TGTGCTAGTGGCTTAGCACGCGACGAGCAGTACTTC. Translated, it gives CASGLARDEQYF.

The V gene is TRBV11-3, the J gene TRBJ2-7; 10 bases fit TRBD1. The CDR3 runs 14 residues. The germline gives CDR1 SGHNT, CDR2 YENEEA. Germline trimming cut 5 bases from V and 4 bases from J; bases unmatched to any gene: 5. CDR3 amino acids: CASSNRDRGYEQYF. The CDR3 DNA sequence: TGTGCCAGCAGCAACCGGGACAGGGGATACGAGCAGTACTTC.

The chain recombines TRBV5-6 with TRBJ2-5; 8 nucleotides align to TRBD1. The assigned J gene may be wrong: the sequence end matches TRBJ2-7 better. The germline V gene has CDR1 SGHDT and CDR2 YYEEEE. The CDR3 is 12 residues long. CDR3 region: CASSLQGGEQYF. CDR3 bases: TGTGCCAGCAGCTTACAGGGGGGCGAGCAGTACTTC.

The J gene is TRBJ2-2, the V gene TRBV5-5; tentatively, D is TRBD1 (6 bases). V was trimmed by 0 bases and J by 6 bases, leaving 12 bases between them. Germline V gene data show CDR1 as SGHKS and CDR2 as YYEKEE (reference sequence). The CDR3 is 15 amino acids. CDR3 bases: TGTGCCAGCAGCTTGGGTCCAGGGGAAGCCGGGGAGCTGTTTTTT. It is translated as CASSLGPGEAGELFF.

J is TRBJ2-3 and V is TRBV5-1, with D perhaps matching TRBD2 (7 bases). The germline CDR1 and CDR2 sequences are SGHRS and YFSETQ. CDR3 length: 13 amino acids. V was trimmed by 3 bases and J by 9 bases, leaving 14 bases between them. CDR3 region: CASSWGGATTQYF. CDR3 DNA sequence: TGCGCCAGCAGCTGGGGGGGGGCGACAACGCAGTATTTT.

This clone appeared a few times. This chain joins TRBV6-5 and TRBJ2-5; 8 positions match TRBD1. Germline CDR1 and CDR2: MNHEY and SVGAGI. V lost 0 bases to trimming and J lost 4 bases; unmatched junction nucleotides: 7. The CDR3 is made up of 16 amino acids. The CDR3 DNA reads TGTGCCAGCAGTTACTCGGGCGACAGGGGTGGAGAGACCCAGTACTTC. Protein sequence: CASSYSGDRGGETQYF.

This clone was counted between two and nine times. V is TRBV9 and J is TRBJ2-2; TRBD1 agrees at 9 bases. J was trimmed by 7 bases and V by 4 bases; bases with no gene match: 8. This CDR3 contains 15 residues. Germline lookup yields CDR1 SGDLS and CDR2 YYNGEE. The CDR3 DNA reads as TGTGCCAGCAGCATCGGACAGGGGCAAGACGGGGAGCTGTTTTTT. This codes for CASSIGQGQDGELFF.

V gene TRBV27 combines with J gene TRBJ2-6; tentatively, D is TRBD1 (6 bases). Trimming left V 6 bases short and J 0 bases short, with 18 bases between. Germline V gene lookup returns CDR1 MNHEY and CDR2 SMNVEV (reference sequence). The CDR3 has 18 amino acids. CDR3 sequence (DNA): TGTGCCAGCAGCACCCACCTACAGGGTTACTCTGGGGCCAACGTCCTGACTTTC. Encoded protein: CASSTHLQGYSGANVLTF.

This chain joins TRBV11-3 and TRBJ2-7; 8 bases are a match to TRBD1. CDR1 SGHNT and CDR2 YENEEA come from the germline V gene. Trimming removed 0 bases from V and 5 bases from J; junction bases left unmatched: 6. This CDR3 contains 15 residues. CDR3 in amino acids: CASSLEGRGRDEQYF. The CDR3 DNA is TGTGCCAGCAGCTTAGAGGGCAGGGGGCGGGACGAGCAGTACTTC.

CDR3 sequence reads: CASSSGSDRGYTF. The DNA of the CDR3 is TGTGCCAGCAGTTCGGGGTCCGATCGGGGCTACACCTTC. The chain recombines TRBV28 with TRBJ1-2, with D uncertain. The CDR3 has 13 amino acids. Per germline, CDR1 MDHEN and CDR2 SYDVKM. V lost 4 bases and J lost 8, with 14 bases in between.

This rearrangement joins TRBV11-1 to TRBJ2-1; TRBD2 matches at 9 bases. The CDR3 extends over 16 amino acids. Trimming removed 2 bases from V and 8 bases from J; junction bases left unmatched: 10. CDR1 and CDR2 from the germline V gene are SGHAT and FQDESV (reference sequence). The CDR3 sequence is CASSLRGTSLEDEQFF. In DNA form, the CDR3 reads TGTGCCAGCAGCTTAAGAGGGACTAGCCTTGAGGATGAGCAGTTCTTC.

This clone has just one count. The J gene is TRBJ1-5, the V gene TRBV29-1, with D possibly matching TRBD1 (6 bases). V shed 4 bases and J shed 5 bases, with 15 bases lying between them. Germline CDR1 reads SQVTM; CDR2 reads ANQGSEA. The CDR3 is 14 residues long. CDR3 sequence reads: CSVAPSGGDQPQHF. CDR3 in DNA: TGCAGCGTTGCACCCTCGGGGGGCGATCAGCCCCAGCATTTT.

The chain employs TRBV10-3 and TRBJ1-1; 8 bases match TRBD1. CDR1 and CDR2 (germline): ENHRY, SYGVKD. This CDR3 region has 17 residues. V was clipped by 5 bases and J by 7 bases; unmatched bases: 18. This chain's CDR3 is CAISQGQEKTTAIEAFF. The CDR3 region has the DNA TGTGCCATCAGTCAGGGACAGGAGAAGACAACGGCGATTGAAGCTTTCTTT.

This clone was observed a few times. V usage is TRBV5-1 and J usage is TRBJ2-2, with D perhaps matching TRBD2 (6 bases). Trimming took 3 bases from V and 4 from J, leaving 13 bases between them. In germline, CDR1 is SGHRS, CDR2 YFSETQ. The length of the CDR3 is 15 residues. This chain's CDR3 is CASSSGVYPTGELFF. CDR3 DNA: TGCGCCAGCAGCTCGGGGGTCTACCCCACCGGGGAGCTGTTTTTT.

This clone has just a few counts. The V and J genes are TRBV5-1 and TRBJ2-3; 7 nucleotides line up with TRBD2. The CDR3 covers 13 residues. Germline CDR1 reads SGHRS; CDR2 reads YFSETQ. Trimming removed 3 bases from V and 3 bases from J; junction bases left unmatched: 1. CDR3 DNA: TGCGCCAGCAGCTGGGGGGGAACAGATACGCAGTATTTT. This codes for CASSWGGTDTQYF. The entire variable domain, with the rest obtained from reference TRBV5-1 and TRBJ2-3, is as follows: KAGVTQTPRYLIKTRGQQVTLSCSPISGHRSVSWYQQTPGQGLQFLFEYFSETQRNKGNFPGRFSGRQFSNSRSEMNVSTLELGDSALYLCASSWGGTDTQYFGPGTRLTVL.

The J gene is TRBJ2-1, the V gene TRBV18; 7 positions agree with TRBD2. The V and J ends lost 3 bases and 0 bases, in that order; junction bases with no gene match: 8. This CDR3 is 17 amino acids long. The germline gives CDR1 KGHSH, CDR2 LQKENI. For the CDR3, the DNA is TGTGCCAGCTCACCCCCTGGCGGGGGTAGCTCCTACAATGAGCAGTTCTTC. It specifies CASSPPGGGSSYNEQFF.

There are a few counts of this clone. CDR3: CASSVAGLGTGELFF. As DNA, the CDR3 is TGTGCCAGCAGCGTAGCGGGACTTGGCACCGGGGAGCTGTTTTTT. This chain links TRBV9 with TRBJ2-2; tentatively, D is TRBD2 (6 bases). This CDR3 comprises 15 residues. Trimming pared 0 bases from V and 4 bases from J, leaving 10 bases between. In germline, CDR1 is SGDLS, CDR2 YYNGEE.

DNA of the CDR3: TGTGCCAGCAGTGAACAGGGGTTGTTTCAGCCCCAGCATTTT. Translation gives CASSEQGLFQPQHF. This chain links TRBV2 with TRBJ1-5; weak D call: TRBD1 (6 bases). Trimming pared 2 bases from V and 6 bases from J, leaving 11 bases between. Germline V CDR1 and CDR2: SNHLY, FYNNEI. This CDR3 contains 14 residues. The full variable domain, with the rest looked up from reference TRBV2 and TRBJ1-5, is EPEVTQTPSHQVTQMGQEVILRCVPISNHLYFYWYRQILGQKVEFLVSFYNNEISEKSEIFDDQFSVERPDGSNFTLKIRSTKLEDSAMYFCASSEQGLFQPQHFGDGTRLSIL.

The rearrangement joins TRBV18 to TRBJ2-5, with D possibly matching TRBD1 (6 bases). This CDR3 has 15 residues. Germline values: CDR1 KGHSH, CDR2 LQKENI. Trimming took 2 bases from V and 2 from J, leaving 12 bases between them. The CDR3: CASSPNKGDQETQYF. The DNA of the CDR3 is TGTGCCAGCTCACCAAACAAGGGGGATCAAGAGACCCAGTACTTC.

The chain carries TRBV4-1 and TRBJ2-7, with TRBD2 as a possible D gene (6 bases). Germline-derived CDR1 and CDR2 are MGHRA and YSYEKL. The CDR3 covers 15 residues. V was trimmed by 1 base and J by 1 base, leaving 11 bases between them. The CDR3 DNA follows: TGCGCCAGCAGCCAAGGGTCTAGCGCATCCTACGAGCAGTACTTC. Translated: CASSQGSSASYEQYF.